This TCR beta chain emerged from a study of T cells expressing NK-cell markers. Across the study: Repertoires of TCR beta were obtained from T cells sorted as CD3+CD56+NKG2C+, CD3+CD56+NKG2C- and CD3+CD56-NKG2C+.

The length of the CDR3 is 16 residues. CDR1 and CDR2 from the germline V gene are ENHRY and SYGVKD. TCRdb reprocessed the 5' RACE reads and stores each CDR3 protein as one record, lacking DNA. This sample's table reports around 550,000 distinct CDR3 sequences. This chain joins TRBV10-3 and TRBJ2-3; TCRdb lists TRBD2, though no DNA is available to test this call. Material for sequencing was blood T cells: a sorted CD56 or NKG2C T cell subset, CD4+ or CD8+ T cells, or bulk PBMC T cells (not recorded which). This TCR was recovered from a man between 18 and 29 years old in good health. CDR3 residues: CAITRTSAPSTDTQYF.